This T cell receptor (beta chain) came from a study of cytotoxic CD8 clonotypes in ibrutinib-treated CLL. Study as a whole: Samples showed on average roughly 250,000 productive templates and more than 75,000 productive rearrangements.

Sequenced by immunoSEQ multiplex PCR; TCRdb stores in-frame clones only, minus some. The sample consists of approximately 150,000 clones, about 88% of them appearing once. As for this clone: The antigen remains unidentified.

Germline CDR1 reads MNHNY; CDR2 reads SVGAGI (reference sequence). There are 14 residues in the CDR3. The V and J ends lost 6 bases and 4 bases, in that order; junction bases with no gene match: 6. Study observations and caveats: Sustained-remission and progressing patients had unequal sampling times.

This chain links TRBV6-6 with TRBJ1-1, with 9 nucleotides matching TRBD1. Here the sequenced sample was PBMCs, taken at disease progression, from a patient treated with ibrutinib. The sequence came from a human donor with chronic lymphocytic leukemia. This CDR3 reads CASSRSTGGTEAFF. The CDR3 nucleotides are TGTGCCAGCAGCCGATCGACAGGGGGCACTGAAGCTTTCTTT.